This T cell receptor (beta chain) was identified during a study of blood T cell repertoires in COVID-19. This CDR3 is 13 amino acids long. V was clipped by 5 bases and J by 6 bases, with 11 bases between them. Germline V CDR1 and CDR2: MNHNY, SVGAGI (reference sequence). Original methodology: Amplification from reference gene primers served as the basis for estimated nucleated cell counts. Data came from immunoSEQ multiplex PCR; TCRdb stores just in-frame clones and leaves some out. That table gives V, J and clone size, and the DNA gave D and trimming. The sample lists about 97,000 clones; around 80% were seen once.

What was sequenced was peripheral blood. This TCR was recovered from a man in his 70s with acute or convalescent COVID-19. This rearrangement joins TRBV6-6 to TRBJ1-5; possibly TRBD1 for D (6 bases). CDR3 residues: CASSAGEGQPQHF. As DNA, the CDR3 is TGTGCCAGCAGTGCAGGGGAGGGTCAGCCCCAGCATTTT.